The clone carrying this T cell receptor (beta chain) was observed once. Only in-frame clones appear in the TCRdb table, and some are missing; sequencing was by immunoSEQ multiplex PCR. The sample contains about 320,000 clones, more than 75% of which appear only once. This record comes from a study of shared clonotypes between healthy human individuals. From germline, CDR1 is SEHNR and CDR2 FQNEAQ (reference sequence). Trimming removed 4 bases from V and 1 base from J, with 12 bases in between. The CDR3 has 15 amino acids. The sample consisted of memory CD8+ T cells sorted from blood. Indicated subset: CD45RO+ cells pooled with CCR7-negative TemRA cells. The TCR was taken from a man younger than 35 in good health. The J gene is TRBJ2-3, the V gene TRBV7-9, with D unclear. CDR3 sequence: CASSSHTTRTDTQYF. CDR3 nucleotides: TGTGCCAGCAGCTCGCACACTACTCGCACAGATACGCAGTATTTT.